The clone carrying this TCR beta chain showed up just once. Sequenced by immunoSEQ multiplex PCR; TCRdb stores in-frame clones only, minus some. The sample lists fewer than 300,000 clones, about 85% occurring once. The data are from a study of blood T cell repertoires in COVID-19. The sequence was collected from a human donor in a cohort sampled during active COVID-19. Material for sequencing was peripheral blood.

This CDR3 reads CASALSSGPSYNEQFF. The CDR3 nucleotides are TGTGCCAGCGCCCTTTCTAGCGGACCCTCCTACAATGAGCAGTTCTTC. The rearrangement joins TRBV28 to TRBJ2-1; 7 nucleotides line up with TRBD2. CDR3 length equals 16 residues. Germline CDR1 reads MDHEN; CDR2 reads SYDVKM. The V and J ends lost 8 bases and 0 bases, in that order; junction bases with no gene match: 10. The full variable domain, its missing parts supplied by reference TRBV28 and TRBJ2-1, is DVKVTQSSRYLVKRTGEKVFLECVQDMDHENMFWYRQDPGLGLRLIYFSYDVKMKEKGDIPEGYSVSREKKERFSLILESASTNQTSMYLCASALSSGPSYNEQFFGPGTRLTVL.